Listed below are T cell receptor beta chains from one sample, sequenced in a study of siplizumab effects on memory and regulatory T cells. Libraries were prepared by immunoSEQ multiplex PCR; TCRdb keeps only in-frame clonotypes and omits some of them. The data contain 85,000 to 95,000 clones, 94% of them singletons. Sequencing was performed on non-Treg CD4+ T cells sorted from blood. These receptors originate from a human donor in good health. Both conserved end residues are part of each CDR3. Fields, in order: D gene, J gene, clone size, V gene, CDR3 DNA, CDR3 protein. A D gene is named only where the DNA matches it firmly. Some rows have no size entry. The others give once, few or many, or a class for an expanded clone.

d_call: .; j_call: TRBJ1-1; clone_size: .; v_call: TRBV5-1; cdr3_nt: TGCGCCAGCAGCTCCGTCACTGAAGCTTTCTTT; cdr3_aa: CASSSVTEAFF
d_call: .; j_call: TRBJ2-1; clone_size: .; v_call: TRBV11-2; cdr3_nt: TGTGCCAGCAGCTTTGTTGGTGGGAGGACCCCCATTTGGGAGCAGTTCTTC; cdr3_aa: CASSFVGGRTPIWEQFF
d_call: .; j_call: TRBJ2-1; clone_size: .; v_call: TRBV5-1; cdr3_nt: TGCGCCAGCAGCTTGGGGCAGGGCCGCAATGAGCAGTTCTTC; cdr3_aa: CASSLGQGRNEQFF
d_call: TRBD1; j_call: TRBJ2-3; clone_size: .; v_call: TRBV5-6; cdr3_nt: TGTGCCAGCAGCCTGCGCGCAGGGGGCTTCTCGGATACGCAGTATTTT; cdr3_aa: CASSLRAGGFSDTQYF
d_call: .; j_call: TRBJ2-7; clone_size: .; v_call: TRBV5-6; cdr3_nt: TGTGCCAGCAGCTTAAGGGGACCCCCCTACGAGCAGTACTTC; cdr3_aa: CASSLRGPPYEQYF
d_call: TRBD2; j_call: TRBJ2-1; clone_size: once; v_call: TRBV5-4; cdr3_nt: TGTGCCAGCAGCTTGGGTGTAGCGGGAGGGCATGAGCAGTTCTTC; cdr3_aa: CASSLGVAGGHEQFF
d_call: TRBD2; j_call: TRBJ2-3; clone_size: .; v_call: TRBV19; cdr3_nt: TGTGCCAGTAGTATCCAACTAGCGGGACCGGGGAGTACAGATACGCAGTATTTT; cdr3_aa: CASSIQLAGPGSTDTQYF
d_call: TRBD1; j_call: TRBJ1-2; clone_size: .; v_call: TRBV19; cdr3_nt: TGTGCCAGTAGTAAGGGACAGGGAACCGTAATTGGCTACACCTTC; cdr3_aa: CASSKGQGTVIGYTF
d_call: .; j_call: TRBJ1-5; clone_size: once; v_call: TRBV5-6; cdr3_nt: TGTGCCAGCAGCTTGCGAGTTCTGGGAAATCAGCCCCAGCATTTT; cdr3_aa: CASSLRVLGNQPQHF
d_call: TRBD1; j_call: TRBJ1-5; clone_size: .; v_call: TRBV19; cdr3_nt: TGTGCCAGTAGTATCGGGACAGGGGTAAATCAGCCCCAGCATTTT; cdr3_aa: CASSIGTGVNQPQHF
d_call: TRBD1; j_call: TRBJ1-1; clone_size: .; v_call: TRBV5-1; cdr3_nt: TGCGCCAGCAGCGAGCCGACAGGGGTGACTGAAGCTTTCTTT; cdr3_aa: CASSEPTGVTEAFF
d_call: TRBD2; j_call: TRBJ2-1; clone_size: .; v_call: TRBV4-1; cdr3_nt: TGCGCCAGCAGCAAACTAGCGGTATACAATGAGCAGTTCTTC; cdr3_aa: CASSKLAVYNEQFF